Below, 23 T cell receptor beta chains from the same sample are listed, as sequenced in a study of T-cell reconstitution after alpha-beta-depleted transplantation in children. Researchers prepared the TCRbeta library using unique molecular identifiers, the study reports. TCRdb ran MiXCR on the PCR reads and lists one entry per CDR3 protein. Seen here are around 530,000 distinct CDR3 sequences, over 25% observed once, and the top ten hold around 2.5%. The source material was PBMCs from the stem cell graft donor, sampled from the stem cell graft. These receptors were collected from a human donor who donated a stem cell graft to a child with aplastic anemia.

The gene calls are TRBV10-2 and TRBJ2-7; 9 nucleotides agree with TRBD2. The CDR3 is 13 amino acids. CDR1 is WSHSY, CDR2 SAAADI, per germline. V dropped 6 bases and J dropped 3; count of bases not matched to a gene: 3. CDR3 protein: CASRRGRGYEQYV. For the CDR3, the DNA is TGCGCCAGCAGACGCGGGAGGGGCTACGAGCAGTACGTC.

This clonotype was seen only a few times. The chain uses TRBV29-1 and TRBJ2-7; D tentatively fits TRBD1 or TRBD2 (5 bases each). The V end was cut by 3 bases, the J end by 6 bases, with 15 bases between. The CDR3 has 13 residues. Germline CDR1 and CDR2: SQVTM and ANQGSEA. The CDR3 loop is CSVDGQGETEQYF. CDR3 sequence (DNA): TGCAGCGTTGACGGGCAGGGAGAAACCGAGCAGTACTTC.

The gene calls are TRBV9 and TRBJ2-7; D unresolved. Between the trimmed V and J ends, which lost 0 bases and 0 bases, there was a span of 10 bases. Germline-derived CDR1 and CDR2 are SGDLS and YYNGEE. The CDR3 loop spans 15 amino acids. Here the CDR3 reads CASSVGAAFSYEQYF. The CDR3 DNA reads TGTGCCAGCAGCGTAGGGGCAGCCTTCTCCTACGAGCAGTACTTC.

In this sample, this clonotype turned up many times. J is TRBJ2-1 and V is TRBV7-2; 9 bases are a match to TRBD2. The length of the CDR3 is 16 residues. Trimming removed 4 bases from V and 10 bases from J; junction bases left unmatched: 14. The germline V gene has CDR1 SGHTA and CDR2 FQGNSA. The CDR3 region has the DNA TGTGCCAGCAGCTCCAGGGGTGGGGGACTAGCCCCCGAGCAGTTCTTC. Encoded protein: CASSSRGGGLAPEQFF. Full variable domain (outside the CDR3, taken from reference TRBV7-2 and TRBJ2-1): GAGVSQSPSNKVTEKGKDVELRCDPISGHTALYWYRQSLGQGLEFLIYFQGNSAPDKSGLPSDRFSAERTGGSVSTLTIQRTQQEDSAVYLCASSSRGGGLAPEQFFGPGTRLTVL.

This clonotype showed up just a few times. The genes are TRBV6-5 and TRBJ2-1, with 9 bases matching TRBD2. The CDR3 extends over 15 amino acids. Germline CDR1 and CDR2: MNHEY and SVGAGI. Trimming cost V 2 bases and J 8 bases; bases outside gene matches: 7. The CDR3 DNA is TGTGCCAGCAGTTACACTGGGACTAGCAGGGATGAGCAGTTCTTC. This encodes CASSYTGTSRDEQFF.

This clonotype came up a few times. CDR3 region: CATSDFSGGAYNEQFF. As DNA, the CDR3 is TGTGCCACCAGTGATTTTAGCGGGGGAGCCTACAATGAGCAGTTCTTC. The rearrangement joins TRBV24-1 to TRBJ2-1, with 9 positions matching TRBD2. V lost 1 base to trimming and J lost 2 bases; unmatched junction nucleotides: 2. Germline V gene lookup returns CDR1 KGHDR and CDR2 SFDVKD. The CDR3 covers 16 residues.

The rearrangement links TRBV18 to TRBJ1-1; D possibly corresponds to TRBD1 (5 bases). The CDR3 is 12 amino acids. From germline, CDR1 is KGHSH and CDR2 LQKENI. The V gene lost 3 bases and the J gene lost 7 bases, with 9 bases spanning the gap. The chain's CDR3 is CASSPRDGEAFF. The DNA of the CDR3 is TGTGCCAGCTCACCCCGGGACGGTGAAGCTTTCTTT.

This clonotype was recorded a few times. CDR3 sequence reads: CSARDGQVIQETQYF. CDR3 nucleotide sequence: TGCAGTGCTAGAGATGGGCAGGTGATACAAGAGACCCAGTACTTC. The chain is built from TRBV20-1 and TRBJ2-5; no firm D call. Trimming took off 0 bases at V and 2 bases at J, with 13 bases between the two ends. The CDR3 spans 15 residues. Germline CDR1 reads DFQATT; CDR2 reads SNEGSKA (reference sequence).

This clonotype has a count of ten or more. The V and J genes are TRBV7-9 and TRBJ2-1; D gene ambiguous. This CDR3 region has 15 residues. Germline assignment: CDR1 SEHNR and CDR2 FQNEAQ (reference sequence). V was trimmed by 0 bases and J by 10 bases, leaving 16 bases between them. The CDR3 DNA is TGTGCCAGCAGCTTAGCCGTCTTGGGGTCAGAAGAGCAGTTCTTC. Translated, it gives CASSLAVLGSEEQFF.

The V gene is TRBV12-3 or TRBV12-4, the J gene TRBJ2-7; 9 bases are a match to TRBD2. The CDR3 covers 13 residues. V lost 5 bases and J lost 6; bases outside the gene matches: 5. CDR3 nucleotide sequence: TGTGCCAGCAGTCTGGGACTAGCCGCCGAGCAGTACGTC. Its translation is CASSLGLAAEQYV.

This clonotype was seen a few times. The CDR3 nucleotides read TGTGCCAGCAGTTACGGCCCAGGGATAATGAACACTGAAGCTTTCTTT. Encoded protein: CASSYGPGIMNTEAFF. V and J are TRBV6-5 and TRBJ1-1; D might be TRBD1 (5 bases). CDR1 is MNHEY and CDR2 is SVGAGI in the germline V gene. This CDR3 spans 16 amino acids. V dropped 2 bases and J dropped 0 bases, with 13 bases sitting between them.

The V call is TRBV28, the J call TRBJ2-4, with D possibly TRBD1 on 6 matching bases. CDR1 is MDHEN and CDR2 is SYDVKM in the germline V gene. Trimming pared 1 base from V and 6 bases from J, leaving 13 bases between. This CDR3 has 15 amino acids. CDR3 region: CASSLFSGVRNIQYF. CDR3 DNA: TGTGCCAGCAGTTTATTCTCAGGGGTGAGAAACATTCAGTACTTC.

This clonotype was observed a few times. The rearrangement joins TRBV5-1 to TRBJ2-1, with 10 positions matching TRBD2. The CDR3 length is 16 residues. The germline V gene encodes CDR1 SGHRS and CDR2 YFSETQ. V was clipped by 2 bases and J by 9 bases; unmatched bases: 11. The CDR3 DNA is TGCGCCAGCAGCTTCCAGCGGGAGGGCCGAAATAGTGAGCAGTTCTTC. This translates into CASSFQREGRNSEQFF.

The gene calls are TRBV12-3 or TRBV12-4 and TRBJ2-3, with TRBD2 as a possible D gene (6 bases). Trimming left V 5 bases short and J 4 bases short, with 19 bases between. The CDR3 contains 16 residues. CDR3 in DNA: TGTGCCAGCAGTCTCGGGACTGTAAGCCGGCCAGATACGCAGTATTTT. It yields the protein CASSLGTVSRPDTQYF.

This clonotype was picked up one time. The genes are TRBV3-1 and TRBJ2-7, with a possible D match to TRBD1 (6 bases). This CDR3 region has 14 residues. V was pared by 4 bases and J by 3 bases, with 13 bases between. Germline V gene data show CDR1 as LGHDT and CDR2 as YNNKEL (reference sequence). CDR3 DNA sequence: TGTGCCAGCAGCCCACAGGGTGGGCTCTACGAGCAGTACTTC. Protein sequence: CASSPQGGLYEQYF.

The sample holds a few counts of this clonotype. The genes are TRBV6-2 or TRBV6-3 and TRBJ2-6; D is perhaps TRBD1 or TRBD2 (5 bases each). CDR3 length: 20 amino acids. V lost 6 bases and J 0 bases, leaving 24 bases between the germline ends. Germline loops: CDR1 MNHEY, CDR2 SVGEGT. The CDR3, as DNA: TGTGCCAGCAGCCGACAGTCATCCGGCACGAGGGTCTCTGGGGCCAACGTCCTGACTTTC. Amino acids: CASSRQSSGTRVSGANVLTF.

This clonotype was seen only a few times. This chain links TRBV10-3 with TRBJ2-4; 9 nucleotides match TRBD1. V dropped 3 bases and J dropped 5; count of bases not matched to a gene: 2. The germline gives CDR1 ENHRY, CDR2 SYGVKD. The CDR3 consists of 14 residues. Written as DNA, the CDR3 is TGTGCCATCAGTGAACAGGGGGCTGAAAACATTCAGTACTTC. Translated: CAISEQGAENIQYF.

This clonotype has a handful of counts. J is TRBJ2-5 and V is TRBV4-2; D possibly corresponds to TRBD2 (6 bases). The CDR3 is 13 amino acids. V lost 6 bases and J 3 bases, leaving 11 bases between the germline ends. Germline CDR1 and CDR2: LGHNA and YNFKEQ. The DNA of the CDR3 is TGTGCCAGCAGGCTGGGAGGAGAAGAGACCCAGTACTTC. This gives the protein CASRLGGEETQYF.

This clonotype was seen more than once but under ten times. V gene TRBV24-1 combines with J gene TRBJ2-3; weak D call: TRBD2 (5 bases). The CDR3 has 14 residues. V lost 3 bases to trimming and J lost 2 bases, with 8 bases between them. Germline lookup yields CDR1 KGHDR and CDR2 SFDVKD. CDR3 DNA: TGTGCCACCAGTGATCCCGGGATCACAGATACGCAGTATTTT. This translates into CATSDPGITDTQYF.

This clonotype came up a few times. This chain links TRBV6-5 with TRBJ2-2, with D unclear. The germline CDR1 and CDR2 sequences are MNHEY and SVGAGI. The V end was cut by 1 base, the J end by 0 bases, with 18 bases between. The CDR3 has 19 amino acids. The CDR3 here is CASSYFLPAHRSNTGELFF. The DNA for the CDR3 is TGTGCCAGCAGTTACTTTCTGCCAGCTCACCGCTCGAACACCGGGGAGCTGTTTTTT.

This clonotype was observed once. The V call is TRBV29-1, the J call TRBJ2-5; D gene uncertain. CDR1 is SQVTM and CDR2 is ANQGSEA in the germline V gene. The length of the CDR3 is 12 residues. The V end lost 5 bases, the J end lost 4 bases, and 11 bases lay between the germline ends. CDR3 bases: TGCAGCGTTAAAACTATGGCAGAGACCCAGTACTTC. It yields the protein CSVKTMAETQYF. The full variable domain, completed using reference TRBV29-1 and TRBJ2-5, is SAVISQKPSRDICQRGTSLTIQCQVDSQVTMMFWYRQQPGQSLTLIATANQGSEATYESGFVIDKFPISRPNLTFSTLTVSNMSPEDSSIYLCSVKTMAETQYFGPGTRLLVL.

This clonotype was detected only a few times. V and J are TRBV13 and TRBJ1-1, with D hard to call. CDR1 is PRHDT, CDR2 FYEKMQ, per germline (reference sequence). Trimming stripped 1 base from V and 6 bases from J, with 15 bases between. The CDR3 runs to 15 residues. CDR3 loop: CASSLEGRRLPEAFF. The CDR3 coding sequence is TGTGCCAGCAGCTTAGAAGGCAGGCGTTTGCCTGAAGCTTTCTTT.

The chain carries TRBV6-2 or TRBV6-3 and TRBJ2-3, with D possibly TRBD1 on 6 matching bases. Germline V gene sequence: CDR1 MNHEY, CDR2 SVGEGT. With 6 bases removed from V and 2 bases from J, the gap between germline ends came to 12 bases. The CDR3 spans 14 residues. The CDR3 DNA reads TGTGCCAGCAGGTATACAGGGAACACAGATACGCAGTATTTT. Translating it yields CASRYTGNTDTQYF.